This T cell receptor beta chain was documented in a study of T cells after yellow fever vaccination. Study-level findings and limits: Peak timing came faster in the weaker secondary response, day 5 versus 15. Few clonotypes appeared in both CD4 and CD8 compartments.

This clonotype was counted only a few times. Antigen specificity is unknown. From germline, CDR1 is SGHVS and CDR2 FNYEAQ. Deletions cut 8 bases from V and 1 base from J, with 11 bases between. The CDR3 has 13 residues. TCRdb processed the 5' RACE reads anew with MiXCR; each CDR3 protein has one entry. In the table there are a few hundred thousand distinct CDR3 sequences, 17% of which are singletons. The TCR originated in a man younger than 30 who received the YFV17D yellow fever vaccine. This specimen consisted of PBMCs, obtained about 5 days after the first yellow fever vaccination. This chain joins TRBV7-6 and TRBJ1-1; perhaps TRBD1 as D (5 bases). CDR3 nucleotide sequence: TGTGCCAGCGGTGAGGGGAGGAACACTGAAGCTTTCTTT. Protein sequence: CASGEGRNTEAFF.